This T cell receptor beta chain was recorded in a study of cytomegalovirus exposure and HLA in healthy donors. 13 Jbeta primers and 60 Vbeta primers were used for the PCR. Here immunoSEQ multiplex PCR was the method, and the copy in TCRdb shows in-frame clones only, minus some. The data show tens of thousands of clones, 82% seen once. What was sequenced was PBMCs. The TCR sequence derives from a middle-aged man in good health and CMV-seronegative.

CDR3 in amino acids: CASSYTFYGTGQGYTF. The CDR3 DNA is TGTGCCAGCAGTTACACATTTTACGGGACAGGGCAAGGCTACACCTTC. The rearrangement links TRBV6-5 to TRBJ1-2; 9 bases map to TRBD1. The V segment lost 2 bases and the J segment 8 bases; nucleotides outside the gene matches: 12. CDR1 is MNHEY and CDR2 is SVGAGI in the germline V gene. The CDR3 has 16 residues.